The TCR beta chain described here comes from a study of T cell responses to AZD1222 COVID-19 vaccine. Whole-study findings and limits: Close to half of spike-specific TCRs reportedly recognize unmutated variant regions.

The repertoire was sequenced with immunoSEQ multiplex PCR; TCRdb's copy has only in-frame clones and lacks some. The sample lists 150,000 to 200,000 clones, about 90% occurring once. This CDR3 spans 11 amino acids. Germline V gene lookup returns CDR1 LNHDA and CDR2 SQIVND (reference sequence). V was pared by 5 bases and J by 8 bases, with 9 bases between. Notes on this clone: Its antigen is undetermined.

This receptor was taken from an adult who received the AZD1222 COVID-19 vaccine. The rearrangement links TRBV19 to TRBJ1-2; D possibly corresponds to TRBD1 (5 bases). The source was peripheral blood, collected 28 days after the second AZD1222 dose. CDR3 in DNA: TGTGCCAGTAGTGCAGGGTACGGCTACACCTTC. It is translated as CASSAGYGYTF.